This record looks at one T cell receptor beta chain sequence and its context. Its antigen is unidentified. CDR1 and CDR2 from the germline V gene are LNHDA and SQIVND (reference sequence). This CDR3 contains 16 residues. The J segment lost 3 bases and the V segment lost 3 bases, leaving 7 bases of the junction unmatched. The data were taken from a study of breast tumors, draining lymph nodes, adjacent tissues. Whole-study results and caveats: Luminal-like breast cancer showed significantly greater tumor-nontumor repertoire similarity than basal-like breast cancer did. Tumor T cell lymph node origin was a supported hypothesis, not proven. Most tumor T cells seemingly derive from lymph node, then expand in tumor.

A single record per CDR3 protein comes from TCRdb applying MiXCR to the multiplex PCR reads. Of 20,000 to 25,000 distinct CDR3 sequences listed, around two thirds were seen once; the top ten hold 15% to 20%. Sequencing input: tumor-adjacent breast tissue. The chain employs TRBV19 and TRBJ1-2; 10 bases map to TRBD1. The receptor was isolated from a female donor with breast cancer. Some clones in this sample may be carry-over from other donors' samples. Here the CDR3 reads CASSMIRGQGHYGYTF. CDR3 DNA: TGTGCCAGTAGTATGATAAGGGGACAGGGGCACTATGGCTACACCTTC. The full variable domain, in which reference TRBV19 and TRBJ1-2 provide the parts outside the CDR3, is DGGITQSPKYLFRKEGQNVTLSCEQNLNHDAMYWYRQDPGQGLRLIYYSQIVNDFQKGDIAEGYSVSREKKESFPLTVTSAQKNPTAFYLCASSMIRGQGHYGYTFGSGTRLTVV.